This TCR beta chain was sequenced during a study of CXCR3-negative and CXCR3-positive naive CD8 T cells. UMI labels and 5' RACE were used to prepare the TRB cDNA libraries. TCRdb re-called the 5' RACE reads and shows each CDR3 protein once, DNA omitted. With approximately 66,000 distinct CDR3 sequences in the sample, the ten largest clones hold around 1.4%. The CDR3 consists of 17 residues. Germline lookup yields CDR1 SQVTM and CDR2 ANQGSEA. Findings and limits, study-wide: Freshly isolated PBMCs were used in most assays, given partial CXCR3 loss after freezing. The study found more hydrophobic TRB CDR3s in CXCR3-positive naive cells than in CXCR3-negative naive cells.

Note on this clonotype: Its antigen is currently unknown.

Sequencing used naive CXCR3- CD8+ T cells from blood. The sample's subset: CD45RO-CCR7+CD27+CD95- naive CD8+ T cells lacking CXCR3 (TNR3-). The chain is built from TRBV29-1 and TRBJ2-1; TCRdb's assignment of TRBD2 cannot be checked, as there is no DNA. The sequence was collected from a human donor in good health. Some clones in this sample may be carry-over from other donors' samples. The CDR3 sequence: CSVFPSGRTDSSYEQFF.